This section outlines one TCR beta chain sequence together with its context. This CDR3 comprises 14 residues. After removal of 2 bases from V and 7 bases from J, the junction contained 5 bases not matched to a gene. Germline V gene sequence: CDR1 SGHDT, CDR2 YYEEEE. The record originates from a study of neoadjuvant anti-PD-1 for oral cavity cancer. Clones were sequenced by immunoSEQ multiplex PCR, and TCRdb holds only the in-frame ones, with some missing. The sample holds fewer than 20,000 clones, about 66% seen once. Sequencing was performed on PBMCs, taken before nivolumab (anti-PD-1) treatment. The sequence was obtained from a person between 35 and 79 years old with oral cavity squamous cell carcinoma. The chain combines TRBV5-6 with TRBJ1-5; TRBD1 agrees at 8 bases. CDR3 coding DNA: TGTGCCAGCAGCTTTGGACAGGGTTCACAGCCCCAGCATTTT. Protein product: CASSFGQGSQPQHF.